Listed below are T cell receptor beta chains from one sample, sequenced in a study of cytomegalovirus exposure and HLA in healthy donors. TCRdb keeps only in-frame clones here, not all; method: immunoSEQ multiplex PCR. The profile shows a few hundred thousand clones, around nine tenths of them singletons. The sample consisted of PBMCs. Every receptor here comes from a woman in her late teens or twenties in good health and CMV-seronegative. Both conserved end residues are part of each CDR3. The order of the fields is J gene, clone size, V gene, D gene, CDR3 length, CDR3 DNA, CDR3 protein. D genes are given only for firm matches. Not every row has a clone size; where given, it reads once, few, many or a size class.

j_gene: TRBJ2-7
abundance: -
v_gene: TRBV29-1
d_gene: TRBD2
len: 13
CDR3nt: TGCAGCGTCCAAATAGCGGGGGCCTACGAGCAGTACTTC
CDR3aa: CSVQIAGAYEQYF

j_gene: TRBJ1-1
abundance: -
v_gene: TRBV11-2
d_gene: -
len: 13
CDR3nt: TGTGCCAGCAGCTTAGATATACCGGCTGAAGCTTTCTTT
CDR3aa: CASSLDIPAEAFF

j_gene: TRBJ2-1
abundance: once
v_gene: TRBV30
d_gene: TRBD2
len: 15
CDR3nt: TGTGCCTGGAGTGGACTAGCGGGAGGCTACAATGAGCAGTTCTTC
CDR3aa: CAWSGLAGGYNEQFF

j_gene: TRBJ2-2
abundance: -
v_gene: TRBV28
d_gene: -
len: 16
CDR3nt: TGTGCCAGCAGTTTCGAGGGCGGACAGAGAACCGGGGAGCTGTTTTTT
CDR3aa: CASSFEGGQRTGELFF

j_gene: TRBJ1-1
abundance: -
v_gene: TRBV19
d_gene: -
len: 12
CDR3nt: TGTGCCAGTAGTATGATCGGTATTGAAGCTTTCTTT
CDR3aa: CASSMIGIEAFF

j_gene: TRBJ1-1
abundance: -
v_gene: TRBV7-8
d_gene: -
len: 17
CDR3nt: TGTGCCAGCAGCTTAGCAAGAGAGGGGGTCATGAACACTGAAGCTTTCTTT
CDR3aa: CASSLAREGVMNTEAFF

j_gene: TRBJ1-1
abundance: -
v_gene: TRBV21-1
d_gene: -
len: 15
CDR3nt: TGTGCCAGCAGCAAAGCGGCAGGGGGTACGACTGAAGCTTTCTTT
CDR3aa: CASSKAAGGTTEAFF

j_gene: TRBJ2-2
abundance: few
v_gene: TRBV6-5
d_gene: -
len: 14
CDR3nt: TGTGCCAGCAGTTACGATCTTGGCAACGGGGAGCTGTTTTTT
CDR3aa: CASSYDLGNGELFF

j_gene: TRBJ2-7
abundance: -
v_gene: TRBV5-1
d_gene: TRBD2
len: 14
CDR3nt: TGCGCCAGCAGACCCCCTAGCGGCTCCTACGAGCAGTACTTC
CDR3aa: CASRPPSGSYEQYF

j_gene: TRBJ1-1
abundance: -
v_gene: TRBV4-1
d_gene: -
len: 14
CDR3nt: TGCGCCAGCAGCCCGAGCGGCACATACACTGAAGCTTTCTTT
CDR3aa: CASSPSGTYTEAFF

j_gene: TRBJ2-7
abundance: -
v_gene: TRBV27
d_gene: -
len: 14
CDR3nt: TGTGCCAGCAGTTTAAGTCAGGGACACTACGAGCAGTACTTC
CDR3aa: CASSLSQGHYEQYF

j_gene: TRBJ2-3
abundance: -
v_gene: TRBV14
d_gene: -
len: 16
CDR3nt: TGTGCCAGCAGCCTTTTACCGCGGGCTAGCACAGATACGCAGTATTTT
CDR3aa: CASSLLPRASTDTQYF

j_gene: TRBJ1-2
abundance: -
v_gene: TRBV19
d_gene: -
len: 13
CDR3nt: TGTGCCAGTAAGGCGGGCAGGGGATATGGCTACACCTTC
CDR3aa: CASKAGRGYGYTF

j_gene: TRBJ1-2
abundance: -
v_gene: TRBV27
d_gene: -
len: 13
CDR3nt: TGTGCCAGCAGTCTACAGGGTTCCTATGGCTACACCTTC
CDR3aa: CASSLQGSYGYTF

j_gene: TRBJ1-3
abundance: -
v_gene: TRBV27
d_gene: -
len: 14
CDR3nt: TGTGCCAGCAGAGTAGGGGGCTCTGGAAACACCATATATTTT
CDR3aa: CASRVGGSGNTIYF

j_gene: TRBJ2-2
abundance: -
v_gene: TRBV6-5
d_gene: -
len: 14
CDR3nt: TGTGCCAGCAGTTACTCGTATTACACCGGGGAGCTGTTTTTT
CDR3aa: CASSYSYYTGELFF